These 31 T cell receptor beta chains were sequenced from one sample in a study of blood T cell repertoires in COVID-19. Assay: immunoSEQ multiplex PCR; the TCRdb copy retains only in-frame clones and omits some. The table records about half a million clones, roughly 85% of them present only once. The source material was peripheral blood. These receptors originate from a human donor in a cohort sampled during active COVID-19.

This clone was picked up many times. The chain combines TRBV11-3 with TRBJ2-7; tentative D call: TRBD1 (5 bases). From germline, CDR1 is SGHNT and CDR2 YENEEA. Trimming left V 5 bases short and J 6 bases short, with 11 bases between. The CDR3 has 12 amino acids. The CDR3 region has the DNA TGTGCCAGCAGCACCAGGGAAAGCGAGCAGTACTTC. Translating gives CASSTRESEQYF. Looking up the rest from reference TRBV11-3 and TRBJ2-7 gives the full variable domain: EAGVVQSPRYKIIEKKQPVAFWCNPISGHNTLYWYLQNLGQGPELLIRYENEEAVDDSQLPKDRFSAERLKGVDSTLKIQPAELGDSAVYLCASSTRESEQYFGPGTRLTVT.

As DNA, the CDR3 is TGCAGCGTGGTAGCGGCAAACTACGAGCAGTACTTC. Its protein product is CSVVAANYEQYF. V usage is TRBV29-1 and J usage is TRBJ2-7, with a weak D call TRBD2 (6 bases). CDR1 SQVTM and CDR2 ANQGSEA come from the germline V gene. CDR3 length equals 12 residues. Trimming left V 6 bases short and J 3 bases short, with 12 bases between.

This clone showed up just once. The genes are TRBV11-3 and TRBJ2-1; D remains unclear. The CDR3 loop spans 13 amino acids. CDR1 is SGHNT and CDR2 is YENEEA in the germline V gene. Trimming shortened V by 5 bases and J by 4 bases, and 9 bases separated the two germline ends. CDR3 DNA sequence: TGTGCCAGCAGCCTTACGCGGTACAATGAGCAGTTCTTC. Residues: CASSLTRYNEQFF.

This CDR3 reads CASSGRQTHTDTQYF. The CDR3, as DNA: TGTGCCAGCAGCGGCCGTCAAACACACACAGATACGCAGTATTTT. The V and J genes are TRBV3-1 (or the pseudogene TRBV3-2) and TRBJ2-3; D not certain. CDR3 length equals 15 residues. V was pared by 5 bases and J by 2 bases, with 14 bases between. Germline V gene sequence: CDR1 LGHDT, CDR2 YNNKEL (reference sequence).

In this sample, this clone turned up once. The CDR3 protein is CASSRPGGQSGELFF. The DNA for the CDR3 is TGTGCCAGCAGTCGCCCGGGGGGGCAGAGCGGGGAGCTGTTTTTT. The V and J genes are TRBV6-5 and TRBJ2-2; 8 nucleotides align to TRBD2. Germline V gene lookup returns CDR1 MNHEY and CDR2 SVGAGI. The ends lost 5 bases at V and 7 bases at J; junction bases unmatched: 9. CDR3 length: 15 residues.

This chain uses TRBV7-2 with TRBJ1-6; TRBD1 matches at 7 bases. Germline V gene sequence: CDR1 SGHTA, CDR2 FQGNSA. Germline trimming cut 3 bases from V and 7 bases from J; bases unmatched to any gene: 3. CDR3 length: 14 amino acids. The CDR3 region is CASSFSRGNSPLHF. The CDR3, as DNA: TGTGCCAGCAGCTTTTCCAGGGGGAATTCACCCCTCCACTTT.

This chain joins TRBV5-1 and TRBJ2-5, with TRBD2 matching over 8 bases. V lost 4 bases to trimming and J lost 5 bases; unmatched junction nucleotides: 7. CDR1 and CDR2 (germline): SGHRS, YFSETQ. CDR3 length: 14 amino acids. This CDR3 reads CASSPSGRFETQYF. The CDR3 nucleotides read TGCGCCAGCAGCCCCAGCGGGAGATTTGAGACCCAGTACTTC.

The chain employs TRBV30 and TRBJ2-7, with TRBD2 matching over 11 bases. CDR1 is GTSNPN and CDR2 is SVGIG in the germline V gene (reference sequence). The CDR3 is 14 residues long. V lost 8 bases to trimming and J lost 4 bases; unmatched junction nucleotides: 10. In DNA, the CDR3 is TGTGCCGGACGATATGGACTAGCGGGTTACGAGCAGTACTTC. Protein product: CAGRYGLAGYEQYF. Filled out from reference TRBV30 and TRBJ2-7, the complete variable domain reads SQTIHQWPATLVQPVGSPLSLECTVEGTSNPNLYWYRQAAGRGLQLLFYSVGIGQISSEVPQNLSASRPQDRQFILSSKKLLLSDSGFYLCAGRYGLAGYEQYFGPGTRLTVT.

The chain carries TRBV11-2 and TRBJ1-2, with D possibly being TRBD1 (6 bases). Trimming removed 5 bases from V and 4 bases from J, with 17 bases in between. Germline CDR1 reads SGHAT; CDR2 reads FQNNGV. The CDR3 runs to 15 residues. The CDR3 nucleotides read TGTGCCAGCAGCCAAGGTGGGGGCTCGAGCTATGGCTACACCTTC. Its protein is CASSQGGGSSYGYTF.

This chain uses TRBV29-1 with TRBJ2-1, with 7 bases aligning to TRBD1. Germline lookup yields CDR1 SQVTM and CDR2 ANQGSEA. The CDR3 runs 14 residues. J was trimmed by 0 bases and V by 4 bases; bases with no gene match: 3. As DNA, the CDR3 is TGCAGCGTTGTCCGACAGGGCTCCTACAATGAGCAGTTCTTC. Its translation is CSVVRQGSYNEQFF.

In its sample, this clone was seen once. The chain joins TRBV5-6 to TRBJ1-5; D remains unclear. Germline CDR1 is SGHDT and CDR2 is YYEEEE. The CDR3 consists of 16 residues. V was trimmed by 1 base and J by 0 bases, leaving 11 bases between them. The CDR3 nucleotides are TGTGCCAGCAGCTTGAGTAACAGCTATAGCAATCAGCCCCAGCATTTT. This encodes CASSLSNSYSNQPQHF.

The J gene is TRBJ2-7, the V gene TRBV29-1; 8 bases are a match to TRBD1. The CDR3 is 12 residues long. Trimming took 3 bases from V and 5 from J; bases not matched to a gene: 3. The germline V gene encodes CDR1 SQVTM and CDR2 ANQGSEA. CDR3 protein: CSVEIQGDEQYF. CDR3 DNA: TGCAGCGTTGAGATACAGGGGGACGAGCAGTACTTC.

The rearrangement links TRBV27 to TRBJ2-7, with 8 positions matching TRBD2. The CDR3 sequence is 15 residues long. Trimming removed 5 bases from V and 7 bases from J; junction bases left unmatched: 13. Germline CDR1 and CDR2: MNHEY and SMNVEV (reference sequence). CDR3 bases: TGTGCCAGCAGTCCGATGAGGGGGGTAGCGGGAGAGCAGTACTTC. Its translation: CASSPMRGVAGEQYF.

The rearrangement joins TRBV29-1 to TRBJ1-1, with TRBD1 matching over 9 bases. The J segment lost 5 bases and the V segment lost 5 bases, leaving 9 bases of the junction unmatched. CDR3 length: 14 residues. Germline V gives CDR1 SQVTM, CDR2 ANQGSEA. The CDR3 DNA reads as TGCAGCGTTAAATACAGGGGGCTGTCGACTGAAGCTTTCTTT. Its translation: CSVKYRGLSTEAFF.

The CDR3 spells CSASQMIKTARGRTEAFF. The CDR3 nucleotides are TGCAGTGCTAGTCAGATGATAAAAACCGCCAGGGGGCGGACTGAAGCTTTCTTT. This chain connects TRBV20-1 to TRBJ1-1, with 8 bases that match TRBD1. There are 18 residues in the CDR3. Germline V gives CDR1 DFQATT, CDR2 SNEGSKA (reference sequence). Losses at the gene ends were 3 bases for V and 5 bases for J; bases not matched to a gene: 20.

CDR3 sequence: CAISADTPDTGELFF. CDR3 coding DNA: TGTGCCATCAGTGCGGACACTCCGGACACCGGGGAGCTGTTTTTT. The J gene is TRBJ2-2, the V gene TRBV10-3; possible D gene TRBD1, 5 bases. Germline V lookup: CDR1 ENHRY, CDR2 SYGVKD. CDR3 length equals 15 residues. Trimming took 4 bases from V and 3 from J, leaving 12 bases between them.

The J gene is TRBJ1-4, the V gene TRBV6-5; D is possibly TRBD1 (5 bases). Per germline, CDR1 MNHEY and CDR2 SVGAGI. This CDR3 has 15 residues. V lost 6 bases and J 2 bases, leaving 13 bases between the germline ends. This chain's CDR3 is CASSLPGGTNEKLFF. CDR3 nucleotides: TGTGCCAGCAGCCTCCCCGGGGGGACTAATGAAAAACTGTTTTTT.

The chain uses TRBV2 and TRBJ2-5; 8 positions agree with TRBD2. The V gene's germline CDR1 is SNHLY and CDR2 FYNNEI. After removal of 8 bases from V and 5 bases from J, the junction contained 10 bases not matched to a gene. This CDR3 is 14 amino acids long. Written as DNA, the CDR3 is TGTGCCAGCGGTGGAGGACTAGCCGTCGAGACCCAGTACTTC. The encoded protein is CASGGGLAVETQYF.

V gene TRBV9 combines with J gene TRBJ2-1; TRBD2 aligns across 12 bases. The germline CDR1 and CDR2 sequences are SGDLS and YYNGEE. Trimming removed 0 bases from V and 9 bases from J; junction bases left unmatched: 10. The length of the CDR3 is 17 residues. The CDR3 nucleotides read TGTGCCAGCAGCGTAGGGAGGGGACTAGCGGGCCGTGCTGAGCAGTTCTTC. It is translated as CASSVGRGLAGRAEQFF. The full variable domain, with the rest looked up from reference TRBV9 and TRBJ2-1, is DSGVTQTPKHLITATGQRVTLRCSPRSGDLSVYWYQQSLDQGLQFLIQYYNGEERAKGNILERFSAQQFPDLHSELNLSSLELGDSALYFCASSVGRGLAGRAEQFFGPGTRLTVL.

V gene TRBV5-3 combines with J gene TRBJ2-7; 10 bases are shared with TRBD2. TRBV5-3 is assigned to the ORF class and has an uncertain function. With 2 bases clipped from V and 5 bases from J, the junction kept 16 bases outside the gene matches. This CDR3 spans 18 amino acids. The CDR3 protein is CARSFARLAGERFHEQYF. For the CDR3, the DNA is TGTGCCAGAAGCTTTGCCCGGCTAGCGGGAGAGAGGTTCCACGAGCAGTACTTC.

V is TRBV11-2 and J is TRBJ1-1; 7 nucleotides match TRBD1. The germline CDR1 and CDR2 sequences are SGHAT and FQNNGV. Trimming took 4 bases from V and 5 from J; bases not matched to a gene: 13. The CDR3 spans 16 residues. CDR3 in amino acids: CASSSGGFERRTEAFF. The CDR3, as DNA: TGTGCCAGCAGCTCAGGGGGGTTCGAGCGGAGGACTGAAGCTTTCTTT.

The V and J genes are TRBV29-1 and TRBJ2-1; 10 bases align to TRBD2. CDR1 is SQVTM, CDR2 ANQGSEA, per germline. V gave up 7 bases and J gave up 12 bases; unmatched junction bases: 15. The CDR3 runs to 14 residues. CDR3 nucleotide sequence: TGCAGCGCCCTTTTTTCTAGCGGGAGTATTGGGCAGTTCTTC. Translated: CSALFSSGSIGQFF.

The CDR3 DNA follows: TGTGCCAGCTCACCACCGATAGGGACTAGTGACGAGCAGTACTTC. Translating gives CASSPPIGTSDEQYF. The chain employs TRBV18 and TRBJ2-7; 8 bases fit TRBD2. The V gene's germline CDR1 is KGHSH and CDR2 LQKENI. V was pared by 0 bases and J by 5 bases, with 6 bases of the junction left unmatched. The CDR3 is made up of 15 amino acids.

V usage is TRBV19 and J usage is TRBJ2-1, with D possibly TRBD1 on 5 matching bases. There are 14 residues in the CDR3. CDR1 LNHDA and CDR2 SQIVND come from the germline V gene (reference sequence). Trimming shortened V by 3 bases and J by 3 bases, and 9 bases separated the two germline ends. CDR3 nucleotides: TGTGCCAGTAGTATGGGGCGGATCTACAATGAGCAGTTCTTC. It is translated as CASSMGRIYNEQFF.

This clone was counted a single time. This rearrangement joins TRBV7-3 to TRBJ2-1; D may be TRBD1 (6 bases). The length of the CDR3 is 10 residues. Per germline, CDR1 SGHTA and CDR2 FQGTGA. The ends were cut back, 9 bases at V and 12 bases at J, with 12 bases in the middle. CDR3 loop: CARQGSGQFF. The DNA for the CDR3 is TGTGCCAGACAGGGCAGCGGGCAGTTCTTC.

The count of this clone is one. V is TRBV5-4 and J is TRBJ2-2; a possible D gene is TRBD2 (5 bases). CDR3 length equals 15 residues. Deletions cut 3 bases from V and 6 bases from J, with 15 bases between. The germline CDR1 and CDR2 sequences are SGHNT and YYREEE (reference sequence). The CDR3 sequence: CASSSARGSPGELFF. The CDR3, as DNA: TGTGCCAGCAGCTCAGCTCGAGGGAGCCCCGGGGAGCTGTTTTTT.

The chain joins TRBV2 to TRBJ2-7; 8 positions match TRBD1. V gave up 4 bases and J gave up 2 bases; unmatched junction bases: 4. Germline CDR1 is SNHLY and CDR2 is FYNNEI. This CDR3 comprises 14 residues. This CDR3 reads CASSGGQGPYEQYF. The CDR3 bases are TGTGCCAGCAGTGGAGGACAGGGTCCCTACGAGCAGTACTTC.

The chain recombines TRBV11-2 with TRBJ2-1; D unresolved. With 2 bases removed from V and 3 bases from J, the gap between germline ends came to 11 bases. Per germline, CDR1 SGHAT and CDR2 FQNNGV. The CDR3 is 15 amino acids. CDR3 nucleotide sequence: TGTGCCAGCAGCTTATCCGAACCCAGCTACAATGAGCAGTTCTTC. It yields the protein CASSLSEPSYNEQFF.

This clone was found a few times. The CDR3 nucleotides read TGTGCCAGCAGTTTACATCGGACACCACCCTCCTACGAGCAGTACTTC. It translates to CASSLHRTPPSYEQYF. The chain employs TRBV28 and TRBJ2-7; D possibly corresponds to TRBD1 (5 bases). The germline V gene has CDR1 MDHEN and CDR2 SYDVKM. This CDR3 contains 16 residues. V lost 2 bases and J 0 bases, leaving 14 bases between the germline ends.

V usage is TRBV5-4 and J usage is TRBJ2-1, with 8 bases identical to TRBD2. Germline CDR1 SGHNT, CDR2 YYREEE (reference sequence). The CDR3 spans 16 residues. J was trimmed by 5 bases and V by 0 bases; bases with no gene match: 7. The CDR3 bases are TGTGCCAGCAGCTTGGGAGGTAGCGGGAAAAACAATGAGCAGTTCTTC. Translated: CASSLGGSGKNNEQFF.

The CDR3 DNA sequence: TGTGCCAGCTCACAGGGGATTACTGAAGCTTTCTTT. Translated, it gives CASSQGITEAFF. V is TRBV18 and J is TRBJ1-1, with D tentatively TRBD1 (5 bases). The CDR3 extends over 12 amino acids. Germline V gene lookup returns CDR1 KGHSH and CDR2 LQKENI. Trimming took 4 bases from V and 5 from J, leaving 8 bases between them.